Sequencing of this T cell receptor beta chain was carried out in a study of graft-versus-host responses after intestinal transplantation. Profiled with immunoSEQ multiplex PCR; TCRdb holds only in-frame clones, not every one. The sample lists roughly 34,000 clones, 94% occurring once. Study conclusions and caveats: Allografts of patients with graft-donor T cell macrochimerism showed high graft-versus-host to host-versus-graft clone ratios. GvH clones were identified in recipient marrow, with some first appearing in ileum or blood.

The germline V gene encodes CDR1 KGHSH and CDR2 LQKENI. V was clipped by 3 bases and J by 8 bases; unmatched bases: 5. The CDR3 runs to 14 residues. To note about this clone: Its antigen is not known.

The source of this sequence is a human donor who was the organ donor for an intestinal transplant. This chain connects TRBV18 to TRBJ2-1, with 9 nucleotides matching TRBD1. Sample: unstimulated CD4+ T cells sorted from spleen or lymph node cells, taken before transplant. The CDR3 DNA follows: TGTGCCAGCTCACCTCGGACAGGGGTCGATGAGCAGTTCTTC. Translation: CASSPRTGVDEQFF.